This T cell receptor (beta chain) was observed in a study of T cells after yellow fever vaccination. Study-level findings and limits: It was a weaker secondary response, yet one that peaked faster, at day 5 versus 15. Reappearance after the booster was seen for most primary-vaccination clones, at 95% to 96% CD4 and 70% to 90% CD8. Only a minor proportion of clonotypes was detected across both CD4 and CD8 compartments.

UMIs were added to TCR cDNA along with a universal primer site when it was made by 5'RACE template switching. MiXCR was run by TCRdb on the 5' RACE reads, yielding one entry per CDR3 protein. This sample has some 600,000 distinct CDR3 sequences; roughly an eighth occur once, and the top ten carry 15%. Only a few counts were recorded for this clonotype. Antigen unknown. The V gene's germline CDR1 is SEHNR and CDR2 FQNEAQ (reference sequence). The V end lost 1 base, the J end lost 3 bases, and 16 bases lay between the germline ends. CDR3 length: 16 residues. Sample: PBMCs, taken on the day of the yellow fever booster vaccination. The rearrangement joins TRBV7-9 to TRBJ2-7; D possibly corresponds to TRBD1 (7 bases). The sequence derives from a man aged 25-45 years who received the YFV17D yellow fever vaccine. The CDR3 loop reads CASSLGRAGGFYEQYF. As DNA, the CDR3 is TGTGCCAGCAGCTTAGGTCGAGCAGGGGGGTTCTACGAGCAGTACTTC.